The 19 T cell receptor beta chains reported below all come from one sample, sequenced in a study of blood T cell repertoires in COVID-19. Data came from immunoSEQ multiplex PCR; TCRdb stores just in-frame clones and leaves some out. Counted here are approximately 42,000 clones, roughly 68% occurring once; the ten biggest clones make up roughly 61%. Sequences were obtained from peripheral blood. The receptors were sampled from a man older than 75 with acute or convalescent COVID-19.

This clone came up once. The genes are TRBV24-1 and TRBJ2-3; TRBD2 aligns across 8 bases. Germline V gene data show CDR1 as KGHDR and CDR2 as SFDVKD. With V trimmed by 4 bases and J by 2 bases, 1 base remained unmatched. The CDR3 runs 14 residues. The CDR3 DNA follows: TGTGCCACCAGTGACGGGAGGGCCACAGATACGCAGTATTTT. This codes for CATSDGRATDTQYF.

The chain carries TRBV11-2 and TRBJ2-7; 8 nucleotides align to TRBD1. Germline V gene sequence: CDR1 SGHAT, CDR2 FQNNGV. V trimming: 5 bases; J trimming: 8 bases; junction bases outside the gene matches: 8. This CDR3 spans 13 amino acids. The CDR3 DNA follows: TGTGCCAGCAGCCTCGGACAGGGCGGGAAGCAGTACTTC. It encodes CASSLGQGGKQYF.

The rearrangement joins TRBV7-8 to TRBJ2-1, with D perhaps TRBD2 (6 bases). Germline CDR1 SGHVS, CDR2 FQNEAQ. V was shortened by 3 bases and J by 6 bases, with 15 bases between the two germline ends. The CDR3 is 15 amino acids. This chain's CDR3 is CASSFLGGKVNEQFF. CDR3 DNA: TGTGCCAGCAGCTTCCTTGGCGGGAAGGTCAATGAGCAGTTCTTC.

This clone was seen a handful of times. The chain carries TRBV11-2 and TRBJ2-1; 9 nucleotides agree with TRBD2. This CDR3 is built from 15 residues. CDR1 is SGHAT, CDR2 FQNNGV, per germline. The V gene end was trimmed by 3 bases and the J gene end by 9 bases; junction bases not matched to a gene: 9. The CDR3, as DNA: TGTGCCAGCAGCTTGTCTCTAGCGGGGTCAGGTGAGCAGTTCTTC. This translates into CASSLSLAGSGEQFF.

This clone was observed a single time. The chain joins TRBV6-5 to TRBJ2-3; D is perhaps TRBD2 (6 bases). The V end lost 6 bases, the J end lost 4 bases, and 11 bases lay between the germline ends. In germline, CDR1 is MNHEY, CDR2 SVGAGI. The CDR3 has 13 amino acids. The CDR3 nucleotides are TGTGCCAGCAGCGCGAGGAGGGCAGATACGCAGTATTTT. It codes for CASSARRADTQYF.

V gene TRBV11-2 combines with J gene TRBJ2-1; 10 nucleotides line up with TRBD2. This CDR3 is 15 amino acids long. The V gene's germline CDR1 is SGHAT and CDR2 FQNNGV. V trimming: 2 bases; J trimming: 6 bases; junction bases outside the gene matches: 4. CDR3 protein: CASSLSSGRPNEQFF. For the CDR3, the DNA is TGTGCCAGCAGCTTAAGTAGCGGGAGGCCCAATGAGCAGTTCTTC.

This chain joins TRBV2 and TRBJ2-2, with 8 positions matching TRBD1. Germline CDR1 SNHLY, CDR2 FYNNEI. After removal of 4 bases from V and 1 base from J, the junction contained 2 bases not matched to a gene. The length of the CDR3 is 15 residues. CDR3 in DNA: TGTGCCAGCAGTGTTACAGGGGGGAACACCGGGGAGCTGTTTTTT. Its protein product is CASSVTGGNTGELFF.

The chain joins TRBV9 to TRBJ1-1; 9 bases align to TRBD1. The CDR3 runs to 14 residues. Germline assignment: CDR1 SGDLS and CDR2 YYNGEE. J was trimmed by 3 bases and V by 4 bases; bases with no gene match: 4. The CDR3 reads CASSSRDRDTEAFF. The CDR3 DNA follows: TGTGCCAGCAGCTCCCGGGACAGGGACACTGAAGCTTTCTTT.

This chain connects TRBV28 to TRBJ2-1; 9 bases fit TRBD2. The CDR3 has 15 residues. J gave up 7 bases and V 6 bases, and 10 bases lay outside the gene matches. Germline V gene lookup returns CDR1 MDHEN and CDR2 SYDVKM. The CDR3 DNA reads as TGTGCCAGCAGCTTCGGACTAGCGTTCATGAATGAGCAGTTCTTC. Translation: CASSFGLAFMNEQFF.

The chain uses TRBV28 and TRBJ1-2; D is undetermined. CDR1 MDHEN and CDR2 SYDVKM come from the germline V gene. There are 12 residues in the CDR3. Trimming cost V 10 bases and J 8 bases, with 17 bases left between them. CDR3 loop: CATRIPLGGYTF. CDR3 in DNA: TGTGCCACCAGAATCCCTCTCGGGGGCTACACCTTC.

The V call is TRBV24-1, the J call TRBJ2-2; D perhaps matches TRBD1 (5 bases). Germline V gene lookup returns CDR1 KGHDR and CDR2 SFDVKD. V lost 3 bases and J lost 4, with 8 bases in between. The CDR3 length is 14 residues. The CDR3 nucleotides are TGTGCCACCAGTGATGTGACAGTCACCGGGGAGCTGTTTTTT. It encodes CATSDVTVTGELFF.

The CDR3 DNA is TGTGCCAGCAGCTTAACAGTTAGCTCCGAGCAGTACTTC. Its translation is CASSLTVSSEQYF. J is TRBJ2-7 and V is TRBV7-3; D uncertain. The CDR3 totals 13 residues. Deletions cut 0 bases from V and 6 bases from J, with 9 bases between. Germline CDR1 and CDR2: SGHTA and FQGTGA.

This clone is a singleton in its sample. V usage is TRBV7-2 and J usage is TRBJ2-5; 13 positions agree with TRBD2. This CDR3 comprises 15 residues. The V segment lost 5 bases and the J segment 5 bases; nucleotides outside the gene matches: 5. Germline loops: CDR1 SGHTA, CDR2 FQGNSA. The CDR3 reads CASSPGLAGLETQYF. The CDR3 DNA reads as TGTGCCAGCAGCCCGGGACTAGCGGGATTGGAGACCCAGTACTTC. The variable domain in full, with the rest retrieved from reference TRBV7-2 and TRBJ2-5, is GAGVSQSPSNKVTEKGKDVELRCDPISGHTALYWYRQSLGQGLEFLIYFQGNSAPDKSGLPSDRFSAERTGGSVSTLTIQRTQQEDSAVYLCASSPGLAGLETQYFGPGTRLLVL.

This clone has just a few counts. The chain combines TRBV6-5 with TRBJ1-6; D may be TRBD1 (5 bases). V dropped 7 bases and J dropped 6 bases, with 13 bases sitting between them. Germline CDR1 reads MNHEY; CDR2 reads SVGAGI. This CDR3 spans 14 amino acids. This CDR3 is CASTSGRGNSPLHF. For the CDR3, the DNA is TGTGCCAGCACTTCAGGGAGGGGTAATTCACCCCTCCACTTT.

V usage is TRBV18 and J usage is TRBJ1-1, with D possibly matching TRBD1 (6 bases). The V end was cut by 1 base, the J end by 5 bases, with 17 bases between. The CDR3 covers 16 residues. Germline assignment: CDR1 KGHSH and CDR2 LQKENI. The CDR3 DNA reads as TGTGCCAGCTCACCACAGAAGGCAGGGGTGGGGACTGAAGCTTTCTTT. Residues: CASSPQKAGVGTEAFF.

The count of this clone is one. The genes are TRBV7-2 and TRBJ1-2; TRBD1 agrees at 7 bases. V was clipped by 4 bases and J by 6 bases; unmatched bases: 2. Germline loops: CDR1 SGHTA, CDR2 FQGNSA. This CDR3 is built from 12 residues. The chain's CDR3 is CASSWGTDGYTF. CDR3 coding DNA: TGTGCCAGCAGCTGGGGGACAGATGGCTACACCTTC.

The chain carries TRBV6-5 and TRBJ2-3; D is undetermined. The V gene's germline CDR1 is MNHEY and CDR2 SVGAGI. CDR3 size: 14 residues. V lost 0 bases, J lost 1 base, and 5 bases lay in between. CDR3 in amino acids: CASSYSHGTDTQYF. CDR3 nucleotide sequence: TGTGCCAGCAGTTACTCCCATGGCACAGATACGCAGTATTTT.

The J gene is TRBJ2-1, the V gene TRBV28, with TRBD1 matching over 11 bases. From germline, CDR1 is MDHEN and CDR2 SYDVKM. Trimming at V came to 3 bases and at J to 6 bases, leaving 4 bases not matched to a gene. CDR3 length equals 15 residues. CDR3 region: CASSFAGTGGNEQFF. CDR3 in DNA: TGTGCCAGCAGTTTCGCCGGGACAGGGGGCAATGAGCAGTTCTTC.

This clone turned up a few times. The rearrangement links TRBV5-1 to TRBJ2-2, with TRBD2 matching over 10 bases. CDR3 length: 16 residues. Germline V gene lookup returns CDR1 SGHRS and CDR2 YFSETQ. V was clipped by 3 bases and J by 1 base; unmatched bases: 3. Written as DNA, the CDR3 is TGCGCCAGCAGCTCCCGGACTAGCGGGAACACCGGGGAGCTGTTTTTT. It yields the protein CASSSRTSGNTGELFF.